A selection of T cell receptor beta chains follows, all from one sample in a study of blood T cell repertoires in COVID-19. This table comes from immunoSEQ multiplex PCR, and its TCRdb copy is limited to in-frame clones, with some not included. The repertoire has fewer than 150,000 clones, about two thirds of them found once; the top ten carry more than 0.65%. The specimen sequenced was peripheral blood. All receptors come from a human donor with acute or convalescent COVID-19. The donor label of this sample is uncertain. CDR3s include the opening cysteine and the closing phenylalanine or tryptophan. D genes are given only for firm matches. Size is stated for part of the rows, as once, few or many counts, or as a class when the clone is expanded.

d_gene: TRBD2; len: 19; j_gene: TRBJ2-2; abundance: NA; v_gene: TRBV5-1; CDR3nt: TGCGCCAGCAGCTTCGGTGGGGCTAGCGGGGCGACTACATACGGGGAGCTGTTTTTT; CDR3aa: CASSFGGASGATTYGELFF
d_gene: TRBD1; len: 13; j_gene: TRBJ1-4; abundance: few; v_gene: TRBV2; CDR3nt: TGTGCCAGCAACAGGGGGTTCTTGGAAAAACTGTTTTTT; CDR3aa: CASNRGFLEKLFF
d_gene: TRBD2; len: 16; j_gene: TRBJ2-3; abundance: few; v_gene: TRBV12-5; CDR3nt: TGTGCTAGTGGCCCGGGACTAGCGGGTGCTTCGGATACGCAGTATTTT; CDR3aa: CASGPGLAGASDTQYF
d_gene: TRBD1; len: 14; j_gene: TRBJ1-2; abundance: NA; v_gene: TRBV5-6; CDR3nt: TGTGCCAGCAGCTCGGACAGGCCAATGGGCGGCTACACCTTC; CDR3aa: CASSSDRPMGGYTF
d_gene: TRBD1; len: 15; j_gene: TRBJ2-3; abundance: NA; v_gene: TRBV6-6; CDR3nt: TGTGCCAGCAGTCGGACAGGGGGTGTGGCAGATACGCAGTATTTT; CDR3aa: CASSRTGGVADTQYF
d_gene: TRBD1; len: 11; j_gene: TRBJ1-4; abundance: many; v_gene: TRBV2; CDR3nt: TGTGCCAGCAAATCAAAGACAGGGGGCGGTTTT; CDR3aa: CASKSKTGGGF
d_gene: TRBD1; len: 13; j_gene: TRBJ1-2; abundance: NA; v_gene: TRBV6-5; CDR3nt: TGTGCCAGCAGACCGACAGGGACCTATGGCTACACCTTC; CDR3aa: CASRPTGTYGYTF
d_gene: NA; len: 13; j_gene: TRBJ1-2; abundance: NA; v_gene: TRBV24-1; CDR3nt: TGTGCCACCAGTGATTTAGGCGGTATGAGCTACACCTTC; CDR3aa: CATSDLGGMSYTF
d_gene: NA; len: 15; j_gene: TRBJ1-6; abundance: NA; v_gene: TRBV2; CDR3nt: TGTGCCAGCAGTATTCGGACTGGGAGGGATTCACCCCTCCACTTT; CDR3aa: CASSIRTGRDSPLHF
d_gene: TRBD1; len: 14; j_gene: TRBJ1-2; abundance: NA; v_gene: TRBV9; CDR3nt: TGTGCCAGCAGCACTAACAGGGGCGGAGGCGGCTACACCTTC; CDR3aa: CASSTNRGGGGYTF
d_gene: NA; len: 15; j_gene: TRBJ2-7; abundance: NA; v_gene: TRBV3-1/TRBV3-2; CDR3nt: TGTGCCAGCAGCCAAGCCCCCGAGGGCTCCTACGAGCAGTACTTC; CDR3aa: CASSQAPEGSYEQYF
d_gene: NA; len: 11; j_gene: TRBJ1-2; abundance: few; v_gene: TRBV28; CDR3nt: TGTGCCAGCAGCACTTCCTATGGCTACACCTTC; CDR3aa: CASSTSYGYTF
d_gene: TRBD1; len: 19; j_gene: TRBJ1-4; abundance: NA; v_gene: TRBV23-1; CDR3nt: TGCGCCAGCAGCGGCCGGGACAGAGACCCAATTGCAACTAATGAAAAACTGTTTTTT; CDR3aa: CASSGRDRDPIATNEKLFF
d_gene: NA; len: 16; j_gene: TRBJ1-5; abundance: NA; v_gene: TRBV5-5; CDR3nt: TGTGCCAGCAGCTTAGGGGGGGGCTTTAGCAATCAGCCCCAGCATTTT; CDR3aa: CASSLGGGFSNQPQHF
d_gene: NA; len: 13; j_gene: TRBJ1-1; abundance: NA; v_gene: TRBV27; CDR3nt: TGTGCCAGCTCACTAGCCGGGGCATCTGAAGCTTTCTTT; CDR3aa: CASSLAGASEAFF
d_gene: NA; len: 14; j_gene: TRBJ1-6; abundance: medium-sized; v_gene: TRBV30; CDR3nt: TGTGCCTGGAGACAGGGTTCTTATAATTCACCCCTCCACTTT; CDR3aa: CAWRQGSYNSPLHF
d_gene: TRBD2; len: 15; j_gene: TRBJ2-5; abundance: NA; v_gene: TRBV4-1; CDR3nt: TGCGCCAGCAGCCAGCGGGGGGTGACACAAGAGACCCAGTACTTC; CDR3aa: CASSQRGVTQETQYF
d_gene: TRBD1; len: 15; j_gene: TRBJ1-6; abundance: NA; v_gene: TRBV6-6; CDR3nt: TGTGCCAGCAGTTACCCGACAGGGGCAGATTCACCCCTCCACTTT; CDR3aa: CASSYPTGADSPLHF
d_gene: NA; len: 15; j_gene: TRBJ2-3; abundance: NA; v_gene: TRBV5-1; CDR3nt: TGCGCCAGCAGCTGGGGGCAGGGCGGCACAGATACGCAGTATTTT; CDR3aa: CASSWGQGGTDTQYF
d_gene: NA; len: 13; j_gene: TRBJ2-7; abundance: NA; v_gene: TRBV4-2; CDR3nt: TGTGCCAGCAGCCAAGATAGAACCTACGAGCAGTACTTC; CDR3aa: CASSQDRTYEQYF
d_gene: NA; len: 17; j_gene: TRBJ2-1; abundance: once; v_gene: TRBV24-1; CDR3nt: TGTGCCACCAGTGATTTCCAGGCTGGCAGCTCCTACAATGAGCAGTTCTTC; CDR3aa: CATSDFQAGSSYNEQFF
d_gene: NA; len: 16; j_gene: TRBJ1-5; abundance: NA; v_gene: TRBV19; CDR3nt: TGTGCCAGTAGTATAATAGGGAGTTATAGCAATCAGCCCCAGCATTTT; CDR3aa: CASSIIGSYSNQPQHF
d_gene: NA; len: 13; j_gene: TRBJ1-5; abundance: few; v_gene: TRBV7-3; CDR3nt: TGTGCCAGCAGCCCACAGGGTGGTCAGCCCCAGCATTTT; CDR3aa: CASSPQGGQPQHF
d_gene: NA; len: 15; j_gene: TRBJ2-2; abundance: NA; v_gene: TRBV6-6; CDR3nt: TGTGCCAGCAGTGGGGGGACGGTCCGTTCCGGGGAGCTGTTTTTT; CDR3aa: CASSGGTVRSGELFF
d_gene: TRBD1; len: 16; j_gene: TRBJ2-6; abundance: NA; v_gene: TRBV3-1/TRBV3-2; CDR3nt: TGTGCCAGCACCTGGACAGGGACAGCCGGGGCCAACGTCCTGACTTTC; CDR3aa: CASTWTGTAGANVLTF
d_gene: NA; len: 14; j_gene: TRBJ1-3; abundance: NA; v_gene: TRBV11-2; CDR3nt: TGTGCCAGCCAGCAAACAGGGTCGGGAAACACCATATATTTT; CDR3aa: CASQQTGSGNTIYF
d_gene: NA; len: 16; j_gene: TRBJ2-2; abundance: NA; v_gene: TRBV18; CDR3nt: TGTGCCAGCTCCAGGAGGGGACAGCCGAACACCGGGGAGCTGTTTTTT; CDR3aa: CASSRRGQPNTGELFF
d_gene: TRBD1; len: 15; j_gene: TRBJ2-2; abundance: NA; v_gene: TRBV4-1; CDR3nt: TGCGCCAGCAGCCAACAAGGGGGCAACACCGGGGAGCTGTTTTTT; CDR3aa: CASSQQGGNTGELFF
d_gene: NA; len: 12; j_gene: TRBJ1-1; abundance: NA; v_gene: TRBV5-1; CDR3nt: TGCGCCAGCAGCTTCGGGGGTACTGAAGCTTTCTTT; CDR3aa: CASSFGGTEAFF
d_gene: TRBD1; len: 17; j_gene: TRBJ2-3; abundance: NA; v_gene: TRBV24-1; CDR3nt: TGTGCCACCAGTGAACGCGGGACAGGGTTTAGGACAGATACGCAGTATTTT; CDR3aa: CATSERGTGFRTDTQYF
d_gene: NA; len: 15; j_gene: TRBJ1-1; abundance: NA; v_gene: TRBV10-3; CDR3nt: TGTGCCATCAGTGCCTCGGACCGGGGAAATACTGAAGCTTTCTTT; CDR3aa: CAISASDRGNTEAFF
d_gene: NA; len: 14; j_gene: TRBJ2-3; abundance: once; v_gene: TRBV5-1; CDR3nt: TGCGCCAGCAGCTTGGCCTTAGCGATCGATACGCAGTATTTT; CDR3aa: CASSLALAIDTQYF
d_gene: TRBD1; len: 15; j_gene: TRBJ1-5; abundance: once; v_gene: TRBV11-2; CDR3nt: TGTGCCAGCAGCCAAGGACAGGGGAGGAATCAGCCCCAGCATTTT; CDR3aa: CASSQGQGRNQPQHF
d_gene: NA; len: 17; j_gene: TRBJ1-2; abundance: NA; v_gene: TRBV6-6; CDR3nt: TGTGCCAGCAGTCCCCGGGGGGGAAGCCCACTCTACTATGGCTACACCTTC; CDR3aa: CASSPRGGSPLYYGYTF
d_gene: TRBD1; len: 14; j_gene: TRBJ2-3; abundance: once; v_gene: TRBV11-3; CDR3nt: TGTGCCAGCAGCTCAGGGGGCTTGACAGATACGCAGTATTTT; CDR3aa: CASSSGGLTDTQYF
d_gene: TRBD2; len: 15; j_gene: TRBJ2-1; abundance: NA; v_gene: TRBV10-2; CDR3nt: TGCGCCAGCAGTGGTCTAGCGGGGGCCTACAATGAGCAGTTCTTC; CDR3aa: CASSGLAGAYNEQFF
d_gene: NA; len: 16; j_gene: TRBJ1-5; abundance: NA; v_gene: TRBV15; CDR3nt: TGTGCCACCAGCTCGGGGAGAGGGGGTCTTCGGCAGCCCCAGCATTTT; CDR3aa: CATSSGRGGLRQPQHF
d_gene: TRBD1; len: 15; j_gene: TRBJ2-3; abundance: NA; v_gene: TRBV4-2; CDR3nt: TGTGCCAGCAGCCAAGGACAGGGGAAGTTAGATACGCAGTATTTT; CDR3aa: CASSQGQGKLDTQYF